Sequencing of this TCR beta chain was carried out in a study of cytomegalovirus exposure and HLA in healthy donors. Study findings and constraints: Cytomegalovirus-associated status was assigned to roughly 160 TCR beta chains. Presence/absence analyses assumed roughly uniform sequencing depth across donors, which may not hold.

Primers included in the PCR were 60 Vbeta and 13 Jbeta primers. The table came from immunoSEQ multiplex PCR; TCRdb's copy has only in-frame clones and leaves some out. The sample holds roughly 110,000 clones; 70% to 80% are singletons and the top ten take approximately 2.2%. Worth noting for this clone: Its target is not known.

The specimen was PBMCs. The clonotype was recovered from a man younger than 30 in good health and CMV-seronegative.

DNA of the CDR3: TGTGCCAGCAGCTTGGTGGGACAGGTGAACTATGGCTACACCTTC. Protein product: CASSLVGQVNYGYTF. This chain links TRBV5-4 with TRBJ1-2, with TRBD1 matching 8 bases. V lost 0 bases to trimming and J lost 2 bases; unmatched junction nucleotides: 3. From germline, CDR1 is SGHNT and CDR2 YYREEE (reference sequence). CDR3 size: 15 residues.